Described below is a single T cell receptor beta chain sequence and its context. Its target is unknown. 60 Vbeta and 13 Jbeta primers were used in PCR. The method was immunoSEQ multiplex PCR; TCRdb's version includes in-frame clones alone and lacks a portion of them. The table has under 150,000 clones, more than 60% seen once; the top ten hold around 9.1%. This sample is drawn from a study of cytomegalovirus exposure and HLA in healthy donors. Study observations and caveats: HLA-A and HLA-B allele assignments for most subjects were reportedly predicted accurately using TCR beta sequences. There were about 160 TCR beta chains listed as cytomegalovirus-associated. A link between a missense DCLRE1C variant and TCR beta V- and J-gene trimming emerged from a later analysis.

V lost 2 bases and J 5 bases, leaving 16 bases between the germline ends. Looked up from germline, CDR1 is MNHEY and CDR2 is SMNVEV (reference sequence). CDR3 size: 15 residues. The TCR sequence derives from a woman aged 45-65 years in good health and CMV-seropositive. The V gene is TRBV27, the J gene TRBJ2-7; a weak D match, TRBD1 (5 bases). What was sequenced was PBMCs. CDR3 nucleotide sequence: TGTGCCAGCAGTTTAGGGCCTCCAGGGTTCGACGAGCAGTACTTC. This encodes CASSLGPPGFDEQYF.